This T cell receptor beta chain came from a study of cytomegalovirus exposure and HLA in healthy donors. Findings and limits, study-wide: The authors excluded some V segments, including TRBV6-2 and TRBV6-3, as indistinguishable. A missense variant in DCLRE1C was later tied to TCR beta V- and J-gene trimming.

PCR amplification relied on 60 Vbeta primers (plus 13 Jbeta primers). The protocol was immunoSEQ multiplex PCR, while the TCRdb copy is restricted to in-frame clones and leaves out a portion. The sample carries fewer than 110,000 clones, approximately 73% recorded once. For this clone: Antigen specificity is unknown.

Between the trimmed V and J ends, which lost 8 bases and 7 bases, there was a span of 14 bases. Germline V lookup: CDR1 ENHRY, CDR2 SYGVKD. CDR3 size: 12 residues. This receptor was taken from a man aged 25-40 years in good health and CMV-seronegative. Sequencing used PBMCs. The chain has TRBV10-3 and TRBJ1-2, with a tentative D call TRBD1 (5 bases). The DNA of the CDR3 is TGTGCCATCGGCGGGGCAGGCAGTGGCTACACCTTC. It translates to CAIGGAGSGYTF.